This T cell receptor beta chain is drawn from a study of beta chain features in type 1 diabetes. Study-wide background: Healthy donors resembled patients in age, gender and cell yields. Whole-study findings and limits: Type 1 diabetes patients had TCRB CDR3s that were shorter (moderately but significantly so) in all four CD4+ subsets. Patients with type 1 diabetes carried fewer insertions and had more deletions at their VDJ junctions.

Purity above 95% was achieved in all sorted populations. The V and J ends lost 0 bases and 5 bases respectively, with 5 bases between them. The V gene's germline CDR1 is SQVTM and CDR2 ANQGSEA. This CDR3 has 11 residues. This clone was observed a handful of times. What it binds is unknown. Reverse transcription of all isolated RNA meant that expressed TCRB transcripts were sequenced. Assay: immunoSEQ multiplex PCR; the TCRdb copy retains only in-frame clones and omits some. The sample shows about 700,000 clones, around an eighth of them seen only once. The sequenced material came from naive CD4+ T cells from blood. This clonotype was obtained from a man in his late teens or twenties with type 1 diabetes. The chain has TRBV29-1 and TRBJ2-7, with unresolved D. The CDR3 reads CSVEDRDEQYF. The CDR3 nucleotides are TGCAGCGTTGAAGATAGGGACGAGCAGTACTTC.